The rows below give T cell receptor beta chains drawn from one sample of a study of blood T cells in healthy people across ages. Each CDR3 protein is one row after TCRdb ran MiXCR on the 5' RACE reads. The table lists fewer than 800,000 distinct CDR3 sequences, roughly 30% of them singletons. The specimen was blood. Every receptor here comes from a woman of 80 years or more in good health. CDR3s include the opening cysteine and the closing phenylalanine or tryptophan. Each record gives: J gene, clone size, D gene, V gene, CDR3 DNA, CDR3 protein. A D gene is named only where the DNA matches it firmly. Only part of the rows carry a size: once, few, many, or a class if the clone is expanded.

J: TRBJ2-1; size: many; D: NA; V: TRBV5-8; DNA: TGTGCCAGCAGCAGACTACAGGGCTCCTACAATGAGCAGTTCTTC; CDR3: CASSRLQGSYNEQFF
J: TRBJ1-6; size: NA; D: NA; V: TRBV7-2; DNA: TGTGCCAGCAGCTTATACGGTCGAGGTTCACCCCTCCACTTT; CDR3: CASSLYGRGSPLHF
J: TRBJ2-1; size: many; D: TRBD2; V: TRBV29-1; DNA: TGCAGCGTTCGGGGACTAGCGGGGGGGAATGAGCAGTTCTTC; CDR3: CSVRGLAGGNEQFF
J: TRBJ1-2; size: NA; D: NA; V: TRBV5-3; DNA: TGTGCCAGAAGCTCCGTGACAGGTGGACCCTATGGCTACACCTTC; CDR3: CARSSVTGGPYGYTF
J: TRBJ2-7; size: many; D: TRBD2; V: TRBV7-3; DNA: TGTGCCAGCAGCCTCTCGGGGGGAGAGTACGAGCAGTACTTC; CDR3: CASSLSGGEYEQYF
J: TRBJ1-5; size: many; D: NA; V: TRBV28; DNA: TGTGCCAGCACCTATAGCAATCAGCCCCAGCATTTT; CDR3: CASTYSNQPQHF
J: TRBJ1-5; size: many; D: TRBD1; V: TRBV7-2; DNA: TGTGCCAGCAGCCGACGACAGGGGGCCGGACAGCCCCAGCATTTT; CDR3: CASSRRQGAGQPQHF
J: TRBJ2-1; size: many; D: TRBD2; V: TRBV5-1; DNA: TGCGCCAGCAGCTTGTCGGTAGCGGGGGCTAACTCCTACAATGAGCAGTTCTTC; CDR3: CASSLSVAGANSYNEQFF
J: TRBJ2-3; size: many; D: NA; V: TRBV6-2/TRBV6-3; DNA: TGTGCCAGCAGTTACTTATTAACGGAAGGGGAAGATACGCAGTATTTT; CDR3: CASSYLLTEGEDTQYF
J: TRBJ1-2; size: few; D: TRBD1; V: TRBV20-1; DNA: TGCAGTGCGAGGGGGACAGGTGGCTACACCTTC; CDR3: CSARGTGGYTF
J: TRBJ2-5; size: many; D: NA; V: TRBV6-1; DNA: TGTGCCAGCAGTGAAGCTTGGGAGACCCAGTACTTC; CDR3: CASSEAWETQYF
J: TRBJ1-5; size: NA; D: TRBD1; V: TRBV20-1; DNA: TGCAGTGCTAGAGTTCCGGGACAGCGGAGCAATCAGCCCCAGCATTTT; CDR3: CSARVPGQRSNQPQHF
J: TRBJ2-1; size: few; D: NA; V: TRBV30; DNA: TGTGCCTGGAGTCTCCCACGGACTCTAAAGAGTCACAATGAGCAGTTCTTC; CDR3: CAWSLPRTLKSHNEQFF
J: TRBJ2-7; size: NA; D: TRBD1; V: TRBV29-1; DNA: TGCAGCGTTGCGGACAGGGGTCGCTCCTACGAACAGTACTTC; CDR3: CSVADRGRSYEQYF
J: TRBJ1-2; size: many; D: NA; V: TRBV20-1; DNA: TGCAGTGCTAGAGATCAACGGGGGGCGGTCTATGGCTACACCTTC; CDR3: CSARDQRGAVYGYTF
J: TRBJ2-7; size: NA; D: TRBD2; V: TRBV10-3; DNA: TGTGCCATCAGTGAGTGGGGACTAGCGGGAGGGCCCAACGAGCAGTACTTC; CDR3: CAISEWGLAGGPNEQYF
J: TRBJ2-7; size: NA; D: NA; V: TRBV11-2; DNA: TGTGCCAGCAGTCCCTACGGGGCCGACTCCTACGAGCAGTACTTC; CDR3: CASSPYGADSYEQYF
J: TRBJ1-6; size: many; D: NA; V: TRBV20-1; DNA: TGCAGTGCTAGCTGGGAGGGGGTAAATTCACCCCTCCACTTT; CDR3: CSASWEGVNSPLHF
J: TRBJ2-2; size: NA; D: NA; V: TRBV6-1; DNA: TGTGCCAGCAGTGGGGGCTTGGCGGGCACCGGGGAGCTGTTTTTT; CDR3: CASSGGLAGTGELFF
J: TRBJ2-2; size: few; D: NA; V: TRBV29-1; DNA: TGCAGCGTTGACACCGGGGGTGCTTCGAACACCGGGGAGCTGTTTTTT; CDR3: CSVDTGGASNTGELFF
J: TRBJ2-2; size: few; D: TRBD1; V: TRBV15; DNA: TGTGCCACCAGCACCCCGGGACAGGGCTCCGGGGAGCTGTTTTTT; CDR3: CATSTPGQGSGELFF
J: TRBJ2-7; size: few; D: NA; V: TRBV2; DNA: TGTGCCAGCAGTTTGAGGGACACCCTTGGCGAGCAGTACTTC; CDR3: CASSLRDTLGEQYF
J: TRBJ1-2; size: many; D: NA; V: TRBV7-2; DNA: TGTGCCAGCAGCTTAGGCTCTGGCTACACCTTC; CDR3: CASSLGSGYTF
J: TRBJ2-5; size: NA; D: NA; V: TRBV20-1; DNA: TGCAGTGCTGGAGGGGGCAGGATTTCAGATGAGCAGTACTTC; CDR3: CSAGGGRISDEQYF
J: TRBJ1-4; size: NA; D: NA; V: TRBV5-4; DNA: TGTGCCAGCAGCACCGGGACAACTAATGAAAAACTGTTTTTT; CDR3: CASSTGTTNEKLFF
J: TRBJ2-2; size: few; D: NA; V: TRBV12-3/TRBV12-4; DNA: TGTGCCAGCAGTTTATCGGGTTCTGCCACCGGGGAGCTGTTTTTT; CDR3: CASSLSGSATGELFF
J: TRBJ1-1; size: many; D: NA; V: TRBV20-1; DNA: TGCAGTGCTAGGGGGACACTGGCTACTGAAGCTTTCTTT; CDR3: CSARGTLATEAFF
J: TRBJ1-2; size: NA; D: NA; V: TRBV6-1; DNA: TGTGCCTCCCAAGGTGAAGGGGAAAACTATGGCTACACCTTC; CDR3: CASQGEGENYGYTF
J: TRBJ2-3; size: many; D: NA; V: TRBV12-3/TRBV12-4; DNA: TGTGCCAGCAGTTTAGTCCTGCGAGGCACAGATACGCAGTATTTT; CDR3: CASSLVLRGTDTQYF
J: TRBJ2-3; size: NA; D: NA; V: TRBV20-1; DNA: TGCAGTGCTACCGGGACTGGGAACACAGATACGCAGTATTTT; CDR3: CSATGTGNTDTQYF
J: TRBJ2-5; size: few; D: NA; V: TRBV28; DNA: TGTGCCAGCAGGGGGGACTTCCGGGTGGAGACCCAGTACTTC; CDR3: CASRGDFRVETQYF
J: TRBJ1-1; size: NA; D: NA; V: TRBV19; DNA: TGTGCCAGTAGTGCGGGGGGCTTAGAGGGGGCTGAAGCTTTCTTT; CDR3: CASSAGGLEGAEAFF
J: TRBJ2-5; size: many; D: TRBD2; V: TRBV7-8; DNA: TGTGCCAGCAGCCCGACTAGCGGGGGGGCCGGGGGGAAAGAGACCCAGTACTTC; CDR3: CASSPTSGGAGGKETQYF
J: TRBJ1-4; size: NA; D: NA; V: TRBV30; DNA: TGTGCCTGGACTGGACAGCTGAATGAAAAACTGTTTTTT; CDR3: CAWTGQLNEKLFF
J: TRBJ2-7; size: many; D: TRBD1; V: TRBV18; DNA: TGTGCCAGCTCACCACGGGCGCCGGGACAGGGGAGCTCCTACGAGCAGTACTTC; CDR3: CASSPRAPGQGSSYEQYF
J: TRBJ1-5; size: NA; D: NA; V: TRBV12-3/TRBV12-4; DNA: TGTGCCAGCAGCATAAACTATAGCAATCAGCCCCAGCATTTT; CDR3: CASSINYSNQPQHF
J: TRBJ2-2; size: many; D: NA; V: TRBV7-2; DNA: TGTGCCAGCAGCTTGTTCGGACTCTCGGGGGCCGGGGAGCTGTTTTTT; CDR3: CASSLFGLSGAGELFF
J: TRBJ2-5; size: many; D: TRBD2; V: TRBV20-1; DNA: TGCAGTGCTAGTCGGGGACTAGCTGTGGAGACCCAGTACTTC; CDR3: CSASRGLAVETQYF
J: TRBJ2-5; size: many; D: TRBD1; V: TRBV20-1; DNA: TGCAGTGCGCCACCGACAGGGGGCGGATCCAGGGAGACCCAGTACTTC; CDR3: CSAPPTGGGSRETQYF
J: TRBJ2-5; size: many; D: TRBD2; V: TRBV5-1; DNA: TGCGCCAGCAGCGGGACTAGCGGGGGCGAGACCCAGTACTTC; CDR3: CASSGTSGGETQYF
J: TRBJ1-4; size: NA; D: NA; V: TRBV12-3/TRBV12-4; DNA: TGTGCCAGCAGTCCCAGGTCGGGTGGATCAACTAATGAAAAACTGTTTTTT; CDR3: CASSPRSGGSTNEKLFF
J: TRBJ2-1; size: many; D: TRBD2; V: TRBV20-1; DNA: TGCAGTGCTTTACCGGGACTAGCGGGGGGAAGGGAGCAGTTCTTC; CDR3: CSALPGLAGGREQFF
J: TRBJ2-2; size: NA; D: TRBD2; V: TRBV6-1; DNA: TGTGCCAGCAGTTTTCGGCGGGGGGATAGCGGGGAGCTGTTTTTT; CDR3: CASSFRRGDSGELFF
J: TRBJ2-5; size: few; D: NA; V: TRBV11-3; DNA: TGTGCCAGCAGTTTAATGGAGTACCAAGAGACCCAGTACTTC; CDR3: CASSLMEYQETQYF
J: TRBJ1-2; size: many; D: TRBD1; V: TRBV11-2; DNA: TGTGCCAGCAGCTTCCTGGCAGGGGGCAAGGGCGGCTACACCTTC; CDR3: CASSFLAGGKGGYTF
J: TRBJ2-4; size: NA; D: TRBD1; V: TRBV12-3/TRBV12-4; DNA: TGTGCCAGCAGTCCCCCGGTGACAGGGGGCATTCAGTACTTC; CDR3: CASSPPVTGGIQYF
J: TRBJ2-7; size: NA; D: NA; V: TRBV5-1; DNA: TGCGCCAGCAGCTCTGGGATTTCGTACGAGCAGTACTTC; CDR3: CASSSGISYEQYF
J: TRBJ2-7; size: NA; D: NA; V: TRBV10-2; DNA: TGCGCCAGCAGTGAGTCGTGGGGATACCAGCAGTACTTC; CDR3: CASSESWGYQQYF
J: TRBJ1-4; size: many; D: TRBD1; V: TRBV7-9; DNA: TGTGCCAGCAGCTTAGGGGACAGAGGTGAAAAACTGTTTTTT; CDR3: CASSLGDRGEKLFF
J: TRBJ2-4; size: many; D: NA; V: TRBV28; DNA: TGTGCCAGCAGCCGCGGAGGGGGGAGTCATCCGAACATTCAGTACTTC; CDR3: CASSRGGGSHPNIQYF
J: TRBJ2-1; size: many; D: NA; V: TRBV10-3; DNA: TGTGCCATCAGTTCGAGGTGGGAGCAGTTCTTC; CDR3: CAISSRWEQFF
J: TRBJ2-7; size: NA; D: TRBD2; V: TRBV6-2/TRBV6-3; DNA: TGTGCCAGCAGTTACTCGCTAGCGGCGGCCTACGAGCAGTACTTC; CDR3: CASSYSLAAAYEQYF
J: TRBJ1-2; size: NA; D: NA; V: TRBV12-3/TRBV12-4; DNA: TGTGCCAGCAGCCCGGGGAGGAGGAGCTATGGCTACACCTTC; CDR3: CASSPGRRSYGYTF
J: TRBJ1-2; size: few; D: TRBD1; V: TRBV11-2; DNA: TGTGCCAGCAGCTTAGGGGGGGGACAGCCCTTTATTTTGACCTTC; CDR3: CASSLGGGQPFILTF
J: TRBJ2-4; size: many; D: NA; V: TRBV5-6; DNA: TGTGCCAGCAGCCCACCCGGGACAGCCAAAAACATTCAGTACTTC; CDR3: CASSPPGTAKNIQYF
J: TRBJ2-3; size: many; D: TRBD1; V: TRBV28; DNA: TGTGCCAGCAGTCCCCTGAGGACAGGGCCGGCAGATACGCAGTATTTT; CDR3: CASSPLRTGPADTQYF
J: TRBJ2-3; size: many; D: NA; V: TRBV5-1; DNA: TGCGCCAGCAGCCCGCCCACGGGGGGCACAGATACGCAGTATTTT; CDR3: CASSPPTGGTDTQYF